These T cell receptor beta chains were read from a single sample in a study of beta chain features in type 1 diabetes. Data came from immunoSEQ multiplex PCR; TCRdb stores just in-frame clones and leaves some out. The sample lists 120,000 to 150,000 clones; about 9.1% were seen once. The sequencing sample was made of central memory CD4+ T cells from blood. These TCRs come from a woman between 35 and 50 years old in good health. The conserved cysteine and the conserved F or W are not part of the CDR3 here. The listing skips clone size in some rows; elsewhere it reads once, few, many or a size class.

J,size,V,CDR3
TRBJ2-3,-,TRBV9,ASSVGWGLTDTQY
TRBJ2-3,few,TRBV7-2,ASSLAHRLAGPNTQY
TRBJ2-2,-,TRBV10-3,AIGPPGGSNTGELF
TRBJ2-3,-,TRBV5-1,ASSPEGGVGDTQY
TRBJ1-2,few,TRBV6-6,ASRRDSPDYT
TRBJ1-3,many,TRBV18,ASSPYDSYSGNTIY
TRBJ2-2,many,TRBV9,ASSPRSGQSVTGELF
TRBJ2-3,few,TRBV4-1,ASSQDLSDTQY
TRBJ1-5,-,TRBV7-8,ASSPRQGNQPQH
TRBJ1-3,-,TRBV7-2,ASSPWGGSRNTIY
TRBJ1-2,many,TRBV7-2,ASSSPGHMNYGYT
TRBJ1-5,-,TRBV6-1,ASSGEYSNQPQH
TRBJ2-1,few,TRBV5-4,ASSQGGGASYNEQF